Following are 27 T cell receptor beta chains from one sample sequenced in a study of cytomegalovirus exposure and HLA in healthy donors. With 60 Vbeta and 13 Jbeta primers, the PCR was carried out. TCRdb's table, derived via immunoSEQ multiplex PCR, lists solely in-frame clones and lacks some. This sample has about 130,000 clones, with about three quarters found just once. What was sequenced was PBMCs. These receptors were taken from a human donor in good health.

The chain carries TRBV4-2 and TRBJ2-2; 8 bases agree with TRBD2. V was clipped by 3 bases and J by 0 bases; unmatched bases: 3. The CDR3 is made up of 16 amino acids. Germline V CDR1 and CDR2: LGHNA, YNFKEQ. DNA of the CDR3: TGTGCCAGCAGCCAGGCGGGGGGATCGAACACCGGGGAGCTGTTTTTT. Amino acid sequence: CASSQAGGSNTGELFF.

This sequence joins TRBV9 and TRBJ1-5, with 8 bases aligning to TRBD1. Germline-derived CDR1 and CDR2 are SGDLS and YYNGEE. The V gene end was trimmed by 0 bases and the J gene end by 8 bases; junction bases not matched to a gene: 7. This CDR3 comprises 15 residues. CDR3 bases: TGTGCCAGCAGCGTAGGGGCAGGGGGCGGAGAGCCCCAGCATTTT. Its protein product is CASSVGAGGGEPQHF.

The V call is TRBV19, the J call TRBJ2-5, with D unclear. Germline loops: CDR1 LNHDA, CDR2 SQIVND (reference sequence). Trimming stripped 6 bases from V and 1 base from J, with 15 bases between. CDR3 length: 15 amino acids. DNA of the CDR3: TGTGCCAGTAGCTCGACACCTCTGGCCCAAGAGACCCAGTACTTC. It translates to CASSSTPLAQETQYF. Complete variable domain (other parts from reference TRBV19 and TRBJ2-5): DGGITQSPKYLFRKEGQNVTLSCEQNLNHDAMYWYRQDPGQGLRLIYYSQIVNDFQKGDIAEGYSVSREKKESFPLTVTSAQKNPTAFYLCASSSTPLAQETQYFGPGTRLLVL.

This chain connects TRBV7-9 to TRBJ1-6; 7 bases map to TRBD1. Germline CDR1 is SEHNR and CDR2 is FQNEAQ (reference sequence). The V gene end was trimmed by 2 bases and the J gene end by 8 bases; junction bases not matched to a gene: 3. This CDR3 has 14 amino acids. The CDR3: CASSLRQGDSPLHF. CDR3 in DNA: TGTGCCAGCAGCTTAAGACAGGGAGATTCACCCCTCCACTTT.

CDR3: CASSDSGGNGYTF. In nucleotides, the CDR3 is TGTGCCAGCAGTGACTCTGGAGGGAATGGCTACACCTTC. The chain is built from TRBV6-4 and TRBJ1-2; no reliable D call. CDR1 is MRHNA and CDR2 is SNTAGT in the germline V gene. The CDR3 is 13 amino acids. Trimming pared 0 bases from V and 6 bases from J, leaving 8 bases between.

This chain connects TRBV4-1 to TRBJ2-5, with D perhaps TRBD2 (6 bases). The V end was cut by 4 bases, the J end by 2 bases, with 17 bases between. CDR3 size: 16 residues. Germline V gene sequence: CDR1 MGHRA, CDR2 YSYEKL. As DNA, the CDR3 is TGCGCCAGCAGCCCACAGCATCCGACTAGACAAGAGACCCAGTACTTC. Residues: CASSPQHPTRQETQYF.

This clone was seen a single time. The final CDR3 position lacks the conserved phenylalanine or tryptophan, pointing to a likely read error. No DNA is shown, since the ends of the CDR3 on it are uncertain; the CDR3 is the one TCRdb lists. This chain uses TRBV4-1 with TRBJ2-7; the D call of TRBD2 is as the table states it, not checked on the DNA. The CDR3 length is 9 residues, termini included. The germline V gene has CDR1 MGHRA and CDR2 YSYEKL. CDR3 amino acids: CASREVESL.

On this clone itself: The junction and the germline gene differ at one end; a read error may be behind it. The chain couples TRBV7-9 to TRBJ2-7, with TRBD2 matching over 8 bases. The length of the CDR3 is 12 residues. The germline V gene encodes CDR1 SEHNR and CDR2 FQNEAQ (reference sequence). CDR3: CSSSLASGGQYF. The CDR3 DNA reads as TGTTCCAGCAGCTTAGCAAGCGGGGGGCAGTACTTC.

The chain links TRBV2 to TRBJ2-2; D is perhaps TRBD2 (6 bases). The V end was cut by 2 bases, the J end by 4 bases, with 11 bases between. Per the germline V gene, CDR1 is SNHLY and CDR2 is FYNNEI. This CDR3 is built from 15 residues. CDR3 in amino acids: CASSELAGPTGELFF. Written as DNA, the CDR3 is TGTGCCAGCAGTGAATTGGCGGGGCCCACCGGGGAGCTGTTTTTT.

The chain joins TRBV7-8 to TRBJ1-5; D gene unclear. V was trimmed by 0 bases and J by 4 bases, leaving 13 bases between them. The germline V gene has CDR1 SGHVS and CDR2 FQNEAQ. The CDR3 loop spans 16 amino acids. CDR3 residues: CASSLALDRENQPQHF. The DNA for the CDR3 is TGTGCCAGCAGCTTAGCGCTGGATAGGGAGAATCAGCCCCAGCATTTT.

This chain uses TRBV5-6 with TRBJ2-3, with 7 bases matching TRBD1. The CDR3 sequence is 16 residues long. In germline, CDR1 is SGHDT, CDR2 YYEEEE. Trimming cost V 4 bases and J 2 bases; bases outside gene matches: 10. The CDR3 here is CASSKGQVLDTDTQYF. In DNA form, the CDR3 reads TGTGCCAGCAGCAAAGGACAGGTTCTAGACACAGATACGCAGTATTTT. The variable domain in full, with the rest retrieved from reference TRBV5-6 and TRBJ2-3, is DAGVTQSPTHLIKTRGQQVTLRCSPKSGHDTVSWYQQALGQGPQFIFQYYEEEERQRGNFPDRFSGHQFPNYSSELNVNALLLGDSALYLCASSKGQVLDTDTQYFGPGTRLTVL.

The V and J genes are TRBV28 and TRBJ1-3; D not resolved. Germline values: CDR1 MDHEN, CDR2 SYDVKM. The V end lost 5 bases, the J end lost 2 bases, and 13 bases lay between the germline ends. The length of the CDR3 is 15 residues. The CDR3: CASSPHRNPGNTIYF. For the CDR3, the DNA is TGTGCCAGCAGTCCACACCGTAATCCTGGAAACACCATATATTTT.

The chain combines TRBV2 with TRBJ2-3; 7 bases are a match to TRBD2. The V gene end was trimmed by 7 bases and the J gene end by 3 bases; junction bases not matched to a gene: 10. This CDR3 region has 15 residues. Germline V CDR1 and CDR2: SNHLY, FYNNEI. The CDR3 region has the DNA TGTGCCAGCAAGGGAGGGCTAGCGGAGACAGATACGCAGTATTTT. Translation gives CASKGGLAETDTQYF.

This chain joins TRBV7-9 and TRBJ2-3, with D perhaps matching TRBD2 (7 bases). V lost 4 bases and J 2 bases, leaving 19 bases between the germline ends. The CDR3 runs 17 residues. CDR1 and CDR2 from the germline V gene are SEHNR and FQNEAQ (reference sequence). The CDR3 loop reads CASSSHFAGALTDTQYF. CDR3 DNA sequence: TGTGCCAGCAGCTCCCATTTTGCGGGGGCCCTCACAGATACGCAGTATTTT.

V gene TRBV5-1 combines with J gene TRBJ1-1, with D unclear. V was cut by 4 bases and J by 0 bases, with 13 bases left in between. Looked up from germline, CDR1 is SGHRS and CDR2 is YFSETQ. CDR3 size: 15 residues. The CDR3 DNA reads TGCGCCAGCAGCCCCTCGCCAGGTCTGAACACTGAAGCTTTCTTT. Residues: CASSPSPGLNTEAFF.

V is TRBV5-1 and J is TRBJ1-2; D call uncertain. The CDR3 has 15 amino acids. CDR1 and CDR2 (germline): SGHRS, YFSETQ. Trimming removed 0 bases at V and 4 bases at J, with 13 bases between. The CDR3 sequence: CASSLDGSTSYGYTF. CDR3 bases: TGCGCCAGCAGCTTGGACGGGTCCACCAGCTATGGCTACACCTTC.

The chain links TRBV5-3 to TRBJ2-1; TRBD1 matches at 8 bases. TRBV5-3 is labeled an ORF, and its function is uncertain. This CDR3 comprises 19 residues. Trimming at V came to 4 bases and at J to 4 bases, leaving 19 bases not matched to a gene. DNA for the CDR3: TGTGCCAGAAGCCCCGACAGGGGTCTGTCCTATAGGGCATACAATGAGCAGTTCTTC. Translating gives CARSPDRGLSYRAYNEQFF.

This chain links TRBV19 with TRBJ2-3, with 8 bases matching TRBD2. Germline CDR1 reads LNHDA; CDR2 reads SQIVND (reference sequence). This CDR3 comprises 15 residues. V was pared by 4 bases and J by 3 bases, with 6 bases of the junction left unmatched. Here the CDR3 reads CASSTGLGRTDTQYF. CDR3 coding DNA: TGTGCCAGTAGTACGGGACTAGGGAGAACAGATACGCAGTATTTT.

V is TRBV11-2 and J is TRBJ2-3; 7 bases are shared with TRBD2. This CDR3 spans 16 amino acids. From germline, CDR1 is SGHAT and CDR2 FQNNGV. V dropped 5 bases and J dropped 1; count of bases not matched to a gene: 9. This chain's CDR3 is CASSDSQAGGTDTQYF. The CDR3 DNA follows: TGTGCCAGCAGCGATAGCCAGGCGGGGGGCACAGATACGCAGTATTTT.

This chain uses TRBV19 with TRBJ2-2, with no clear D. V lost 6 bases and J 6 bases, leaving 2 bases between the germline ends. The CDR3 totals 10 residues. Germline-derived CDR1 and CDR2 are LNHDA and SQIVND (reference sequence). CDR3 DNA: TGTGCCAGTAGCGCCGGGGAGCTGTTTTTT. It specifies CASSAGELFF.

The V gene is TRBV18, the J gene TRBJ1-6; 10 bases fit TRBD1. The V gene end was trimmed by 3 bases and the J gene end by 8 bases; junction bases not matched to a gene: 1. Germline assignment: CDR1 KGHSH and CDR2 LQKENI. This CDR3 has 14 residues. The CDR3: CASSPGQGDSPLHF. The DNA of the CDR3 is TGTGCCAGCTCACCCGGACAGGGGGATTCACCCCTCCACTTT.

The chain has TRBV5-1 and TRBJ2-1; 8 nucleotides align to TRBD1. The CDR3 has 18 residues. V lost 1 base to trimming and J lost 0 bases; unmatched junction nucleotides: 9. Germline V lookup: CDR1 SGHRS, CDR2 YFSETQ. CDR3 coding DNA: TGCGCCAGCAGCTTGATGGTCCAGGGGGCTACCTCCTACAATGAGCAGTTCTTC. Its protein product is CASSLMVQGATSYNEQFF.

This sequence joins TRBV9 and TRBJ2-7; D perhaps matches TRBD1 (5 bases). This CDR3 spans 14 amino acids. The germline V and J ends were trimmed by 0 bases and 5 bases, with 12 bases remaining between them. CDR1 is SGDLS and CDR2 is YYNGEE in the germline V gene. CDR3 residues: CASSVGAEGDEQYF. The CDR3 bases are TGTGCCAGCAGCGTAGGGGCTGAAGGGGACGAGCAGTACTTC. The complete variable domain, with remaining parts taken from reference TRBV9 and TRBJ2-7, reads DSGVTQTPKHLITATGQRVTLRCSPRSGDLSVYWYQQSLDQGLQFLIQYYNGEERAKGNILERFSAQQFPDLHSELNLSSLELGDSALYFCASSVGAEGDEQYFGPGTRLTVT.

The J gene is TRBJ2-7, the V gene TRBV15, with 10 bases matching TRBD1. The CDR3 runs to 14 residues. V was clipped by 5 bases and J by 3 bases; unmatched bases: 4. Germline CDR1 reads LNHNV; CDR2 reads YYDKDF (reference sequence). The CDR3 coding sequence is TGTGCCACCAGCCCCGGGACAGGGGTCTACGAGCAGTACTTC. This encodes CATSPGTGVYEQYF.

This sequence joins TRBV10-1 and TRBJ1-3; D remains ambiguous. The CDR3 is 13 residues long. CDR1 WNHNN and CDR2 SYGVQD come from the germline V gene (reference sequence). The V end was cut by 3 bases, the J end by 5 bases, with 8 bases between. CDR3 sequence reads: CASSDGGRNTIYF. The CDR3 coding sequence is TGCGCCAGCAGTGACGGAGGGAGAAACACCATATATTTT.

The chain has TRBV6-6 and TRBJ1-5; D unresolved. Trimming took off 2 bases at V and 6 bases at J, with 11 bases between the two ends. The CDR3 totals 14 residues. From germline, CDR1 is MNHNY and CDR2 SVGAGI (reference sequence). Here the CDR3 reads CASSYNGLSQPQHF. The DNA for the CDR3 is TGTGCCAGCAGTTACAACGGGTTAAGTCAGCCCCAGCATTTT.

Here the CDR3 reads CASSFQGDDYEKLFF. DNA of the CDR3: TGTGCCAGCAGCTTTCAAGGAGATGATTATGAAAAACTGTTTTTT. This chain connects TRBV5-6 to TRBJ1-4; D uncertain. V was clipped by 2 bases and J by 6 bases, with 14 bases between them. Germline V lookup: CDR1 SGHDT, CDR2 YYEEEE. The length of the CDR3 is 15 residues.